These T cell receptor beta chains were read from a single sample in a study of blood T cell repertoires in COVID-19. Repertoires were generated with immunoSEQ multiplex PCR, while TCRdb's copy carries only in-frame clones and drops some. The top ten hold approximately 5.4% of the sample, which has around 100,000 clones, around 90% seen once. The sequenced sample was peripheral blood. The receptors were sampled from a woman aged 45-59 years with COVID-19, enrolled during active disease. Both conserved end residues are part of each CDR3. Fields, in order: D gene, J gene, clone size, V gene, CDR3 DNA, CDR3 protein. A D gene is named only where the DNA matches it firmly. The listing skips clone size in some rows; elsewhere it reads once, few, many or a size class.

>NA|TRBJ1-6|NA|TRBV6-1
TGTGCCAGCAGTGACAGTGTCGTTACCCCATATTCACCCCTCCACTTT
CASSDSVVTPYSPLHF
>TRBD2|TRBJ2-1|NA|TRBV7-3
TGTGCCAGCAGTCTAACAGCGGGGGCCCCTTACAATGAGCAGTTCTTC
CASSLTAGAPYNEQFF
>NA|TRBJ1-5|NA|TRBV3-1/TRBV3-2
TGTGCCAGCAGCCAGGCAGACTCCAATCAGCCCCAGCATTTT
CASSQADSNQPQHF
>TRBD1|TRBJ2-3|NA|TRBV27
TGTGCCAGCAGTTTCCCCGGGACAGGGGGCGCTGATACGCAGTATTTT
CASSFPGTGGADTQYF
>NA|TRBJ1-3|NA|TRBV6-1
TGTGCCAGCAGTGAGGACAGACCTGGAAACACCATATATTTT
CASSEDRPGNTIYF
>NA|TRBJ2-1|once|TRBV12-3/TRBV12-4
TGTGCCAGCAGTTTACGGGGGGAGCAGTTCTTC
CASSLRGEQFF
>TRBD1|TRBJ1-3|NA|TRBV27
TGTGCCAGCAGAGACGCATGGACAGGGGGCATCAGGAGGGCTGGAAACACCATATATTTT
CASRDAWTGGIRRAGNTIYF
>NA|TRBJ2-7|NA|TRBV19
TGTGCCAGTAGTAGACGACTCTCCTACGAGCAGTACTTC
CASSRRLSYEQYF
>NA|TRBJ2-7|once|TRBV29-1
TGCAGCGTTGAAGATCCAGACAGAGCTGCTACAGGGCACTACGAGCAGTACTTC
CSVEDPDRAATGHYEQYF
>TRBD1|TRBJ2-5|NA|TRBV18
TGTGCCAGCTCGTCCGGGACAGGGGGCGCGAGGGAGACCCAGTACTTC
CASSSGTGGARETQYF
>TRBD1|TRBJ2-7|once|TRBV5-1
TGCGCCAGCAGCTACCTCGGACAGGGAGCCTACGAGCAGTACTTC
CASSYLGQGAYEQYF
>NA|TRBJ2-3|NA|TRBV7-2
TGTGCCAGCAGCTTGGCGGGGAGCACAGATACGCAGTATTTT
CASSLAGSTDTQYF
>TRBD2|TRBJ2-5|NA|TRBV5-4
TGTGCCAGCGGCTTAGCGGGCCAAGAGACCCAGTACTTC
CASGLAGQETQYF
>TRBD1|TRBJ2-7|NA|TRBV6-5
TGTGCCAGCAGTTACAGCAGGGGGTCGTTTGAGCAGTACTTC
CASSYSRGSFEQYF
>TRBD2|TRBJ2-3|NA|TRBV7-3
TGTGCCAGCAGCTTAGGACTAGCGGGGGGGCCGTACACAGATACGCAGTATTTT
CASSLGLAGGPYTDTQYF
>TRBD1|TRBJ2-2|NA|TRBV28
TGTGCCAGCAGTTTTAGGGGGCTGGGCGGGGAGCTGTTTTTT
CASSFRGLGGELFF
>NA|TRBJ1-5|NA|TRBV2
TGTGCCAGCAGGGGGGGTCAGCCCCAGCATTTT
CASRGGQPQHF
>NA|TRBJ2-7|NA|TRBV29-1
TGCAGCGTCGCGGGACGGTTCTCCTACGAGCAGTACTTC
CSVAGRFSYEQYF
>NA|TRBJ1-1|NA|TRBV7-9
TGTGCCAGCAGCCGTCGACAGATTGAAGCTTTCTTT
CASSRRQIEAFF
>NA|TRBJ1-1|once|TRBV2
TGTGCCAGCAGTACGGACGGGATGAACACTGAAGCTTTCTTT
CASSTDGMNTEAFF
>NA|TRBJ1-1|once|TRBV19
TGTGCCAGTAGTTCTTCAGGGGTAAACACTGAAGCTTTCTTT
CASSSSGVNTEAFF
>TRBD2|TRBJ2-7|NA|TRBV9
TGTGCCAGCAGCCGGGGAGGGCAAGACGAGCAGTACTTC
CASSRGGQDEQYF
>NA|TRBJ2-3|NA|TRBV7-9
TGTGCCAGCAGCTCGTCGGGACTCAGTTCGGATACGCAGTATTTT
CASSSSGLSSDTQYF
>NA|TRBJ2-2|NA|TRBV11-3
TGTGCCAGCAGCTTCCAACGTTGGAGCGGGGAGCTGTTTTTT
CASSFQRWSGELFF
>TRBD2|TRBJ2-3|NA|TRBV6-1
TGTGCCAGCAGTGAACGTGGGCTAGCGGGGAGAGATACGCAGTATTTT
CASSERGLAGRDTQYF
>NA|TRBJ1-1|NA|TRBV28
TGTGCCAGCAGTTTAGAGGGTAGGAGCACTGAAGCTTTCTTT
CASSLEGRSTEAFF
>TRBD1|TRBJ2-2|NA|TRBV28
TGTGCCAGCAGACCAGGGGGTACGAACACCGGGGAGCTGTTTTTT
CASRPGGTNTGELFF
>NA|TRBJ1-1|NA|TRBV7-3
TGTGCCAGCAGCTTAAGCGCCATGAACACTGAAGCTTTCTTT
CASSLSAMNTEAFF
>NA|TRBJ2-3|NA|TRBV30
TGTGCCTGGAGATCCGGGATAGGCACAGATACGCAGTATTTT
CAWRSGIGTDTQYF
>NA|TRBJ1-1|medium-sized|TRBV30
TGTGCCTGGAGTGTACCAGGGTGGACTGAAGCTTTCTTT
CAWSVPGWTEAFF
>NA|TRBJ1-4|NA|TRBV6-6
TGTGCCAGCAGTCTACTACTAATACGTGAAAAACTGTTTTTT
CASSLLLIREKLFF
>NA|TRBJ1-2|few|TRBV6-6
TGTGCCAGCAGCTCATCTGGCGGGTTTGGCTACACCTTC
CASSSSGGFGYTF
>TRBD1|TRBJ2-7|once|TRBV6-5
TGTGCCAGCATTGGGACAGGGGGAAAATACGAGCAGTACTTC
CASIGTGGKYEQYF
>NA|TRBJ1-6|NA|TRBV6-5
TGTGCCAGCAGTTACGGGAGGGTAAGAAAAGGTTCACCCCTCCACTTT
CASSYGRVRKGSPLHF
>TRBD2|TRBJ2-2|NA|TRBV9
TGTGCCAGCAGCGCTCCGGGGGGGCCCACCGGGGAGCTGTTTTTT
CASSAPGGPTGELFF
>TRBD1|TRBJ1-6|NA|TRBV19
TGTGCCAGTAGTACTCCCGGGACAGGAAGAGGTTCACCCCTCCACTTT
CASSTPGTGRGSPLHF
>NA|TRBJ1-4|NA|TRBV14
TGTGCCAGCAGCCAAGTTACCGGTGAAAAACTGTTTTTT
CASSQVTGEKLFF
>NA|TRBJ2-3|NA|TRBV28
TGTGCCAGCAGTTTTGGGGGGTGGATGGATACGCAGTATTTT
CASSFGGWMDTQYF
>NA|TRBJ1-4|once|TRBV2
TGTGCCAGCACTCGGGACACGGAAAAACTGTTTTTT
CASTRDTEKLFF
>NA|TRBJ1-2|NA|TRBV4-3
TGCGCCAGCAGCCTCGAGTTGGGGGCGCCTGGCTACACCTTC
CASSLELGAPGYTF
>TRBD2|TRBJ2-1|NA|TRBV4-1
TGCGCCAGCAGCCCAACGGGGGGGCCCGTCAATGAGCAGTTCTTC
CASSPTGGPVNEQFF
>NA|TRBJ2-3|NA|TRBV21-1
TGTGCCAGCAGCAAAGCGGGCAGGTTGACCCTTAATATCAGATCCAGCACAGATACGCAGTATTTT
CASSKAGRLTLNIRSSTDTQYF
>NA|TRBJ2-7|NA|TRBV25-1
TGTGCCAGCAGTGAACCGGGGGATTACGAGCAGTACTTC
CASSEPGDYEQYF
>TRBD2|TRBJ2-7|NA|TRBV2
TGTGCCAGCGGTCCCAGCGGGGGGCCAGCCTACGAGCAGTACTTC
CASGPSGGPAYEQYF
>NA|TRBJ1-5|NA|TRBV5-3
TGTGCCAGAAGCTTGGCCGAGGATTATAGCAATCAGCCCCAGCATTTT
CARSLAEDYSNQPQHF
>NA|TRBJ1-5|NA|TRBV15
TGTGCCACCAGCAGAGATAAGGCCGGAGATCAGCCCCAGCATTTT
CATSRDKAGDQPQHF
>TRBD2|TRBJ2-3|NA|TRBV5-1
TGCGCCAGCAGCCCTCCTAGCGGGGGGCGCACAGATACGCAGTATTTT
CASSPPSGGRTDTQYF
>NA|TRBJ2-3|NA|TRBV12-3/TRBV12-4
TGTGCCAGCAGTTCGGGGGGCACGAATACGCAGTATTTT
CASSSGGTNTQYF
>TRBD2|TRBJ2-1|NA|TRBV3-1/TRBV3-2
TGTGCCAGCAGCCAAGACGGGCTAGCGGTGTTATACAATGAGCAGTTCTTC
CASSQDGLAVLYNEQFF
>NA|TRBJ2-1|NA|TRBV6-5
TGTGCCAGCATCGGGCGGGGGCCCCCTTCCAATGAGCAGTTCTTC
CASIGRGPPSNEQFF
>TRBD1|TRBJ1-2|NA|TRBV30
TGTGCCTGGAGCTGGACAGGGTCGGAGGATGGCTACACCTTC
CAWSWTGSEDGYTF
>TRBD1|TRBJ1-4|few|TRBV9
TGTGCCAGCAGCCCCCCGGGACAGGAGACAACTAATGAAAAACTGTTTTTT
CASSPPGQETTNEKLFF
>NA|TRBJ1-2|NA|TRBV4-3
TGCGCCAGCAGCCAAGATGGGCAGTATGGCTACACCTTC
CASSQDGQYGYTF
>NA|TRBJ2-1|NA|TRBV13
TGTGCCAGCAGCTTAGGGGGACAACTCTTGGGTGAGCAGTTCTTC
CASSLGGQLLGEQFF
>TRBD1|TRBJ2-7|NA|TRBV9
TGTGCCAGCAGCACCGGGACAGCAGACTCCTACGAGCAGTACTTC
CASSTGTADSYEQYF
>NA|TRBJ2-7|NA|TRBV5-1
TGCGCCAGCAGCTCACAGGGACACGAGCAGTACTTC
CASSSQGHEQYF
>TRBD1|TRBJ2-1|NA|TRBV24-1
TGTGCCACCAGTCCTTCAGGGGGCCCAGGCAGCTCCTACAATGAGCAGTTCTTC
CATSPSGGPGSSYNEQFF
>TRBD2|TRBJ2-5|NA|TRBV5-1
TGCGCCAGCAGCGCCAGCGGGGGGGTAGAGACCCAGTACTTC
CASSASGGVETQYF
>TRBD2|TRBJ2-1|NA|TRBV18
TGTGCCAGCTCAGAGCGGGGGGGCTCCTACAATGAGCAGTTCTTC
CASSERGGSYNEQFF
>TRBD2|TRBJ2-7|NA|TRBV25-1
TGTGCCAGCAGTGAAAGAGGACTAGCGTGGGAGCAGTACTTC
CASSERGLAWEQYF